These 22 T cell receptor beta chains were all obtained from the same sample, sequenced in a study of blood T cell repertoires in COVID-19. TCRdb's table, derived via immunoSEQ multiplex PCR, lists solely in-frame clones and lacks some. The profile covers 150,000 to 200,000 clones, with around 85% appearing a single time and about 9.4% taken by the ten largest. Sequenced sample: peripheral blood. These receptors came from a woman aged 80 or over with acute or convalescent COVID-19.

This chain joins TRBV5-1 and TRBJ2-4; a weak D match, TRBD2 (6 bases). The CDR3 contains 12 residues. V lost 4 bases and J lost 9, with 11 bases in between. Germline V gene lookup returns CDR1 SGHRS and CDR2 YFSETQ. CDR3 bases: TGCGCCAGCAGCCCCCTCGGGAGCATTCAGTACTTC. This encodes CASSPLGSIQYF.

The V gene is TRBV9, the J gene TRBJ2-3; TRBD2 agrees at 7 bases. Germline V CDR1 and CDR2: SGDLS, YYNGEE. The junction had 15 bases not matched to a gene; V was cut back by 0 bases and J by 2 bases. This CDR3 has 19 residues. The chain's CDR3 is CASSVDGRRASGTTDTQYF. CDR3 in DNA: TGTGCCAGCAGCGTAGATGGGAGACGGGCTAGCGGAACCACAGATACGCAGTATTTT.

This sequence joins TRBV10-1 and TRBJ1-5; unclear D gene. The CDR3 extends over 10 amino acids. Germline-derived CDR1 and CDR2 are WNHNN and SYGVQD (reference sequence). V lost 10 bases to trimming and J lost 9 bases, with 10 bases between them. CDR3 DNA sequence: TGCGCCAACCTCGGCGGGCCCCAGCATTTT. Translating it yields CANLGGPQHF.

On this clone itself: Germline is not matched at one junction end, which may reflect a read error. The chain recombines TRBV20-1 with TRBJ2-3; 9 bases are shared with TRBD2. Germline CDR1 reads DFQATT; CDR2 reads SNEGSKA (reference sequence). The CDR3 has 11 amino acids. CDR3 residues: CSTSEGGTSFF. The CDR3 DNA sequence: TGCAGTACCTCAGAGGGGGGGACTAGCTTTTTT.

The chain employs TRBV16 and TRBJ1-1; D remains ambiguous. The germline V gene has CDR1 KGHSY and CDR2 FQNENV. CDR3 length: 15 residues. The V end lost 4 bases, the J end lost 1 base, and 13 bases lay between the germline ends. The CDR3 DNA is TGTGCCAGCAGCCTCCATCGCGGCGAGAACACTGAAGCTTTCTTT. It encodes CASSLHRGENTEAFF.

A few counts support this clone. The J gene is TRBJ2-7, the V gene TRBV6-5, with TRBD2 identical over 7 bases. This CDR3 has 13 residues. CDR1 MNHEY and CDR2 SVGAGI come from the germline V gene. Germline trimming cut 7 bases from V and 6 bases from J; bases unmatched to any gene: 9. The CDR3 loop reads CASTSVGGSEQYF. The CDR3 DNA is TGTGCCAGCACCTCAGTGGGCGGGAGCGAGCAGTACTTC.

The chain recombines TRBV27 with TRBJ2-1, with 8 positions matching TRBD2. This CDR3 has 15 amino acids. In germline, CDR1 is MNHEY, CDR2 SMNVEV (reference sequence). The trim removed 4 bases at V and 8 bases at J, leaving 10 bases unmatched. The CDR3 DNA reads TGTGCCAGCAGTTATCGGGCGGGAGGCACAGATGAGCAGTTCTTC. This encodes CASSYRAGGTDEQFF.

The chain joins TRBV2 to TRBJ1-1; D is possibly TRBD1 (5 bases). CDR1 and CDR2 (germline): SNHLY, FYNNEI. Trimming shortened V by 4 bases and J by 4 bases, and 13 bases separated the two germline ends. This CDR3 has 14 amino acids. The CDR3 coding sequence is TGTGCCAGCAGTGGGCAGGGCTGGGGCACTGAAGCTTTCTTT. This encodes CASSGQGWGTEAFF.

The CDR3 spells CASRFTGLNQPQHF. CDR3 DNA: TGTGCCAGCAGGTTTACAGGGCTCAATCAGCCCCAGCATTTT. The J gene is TRBJ1-5, the V gene TRBV2, with D tentatively TRBD1 (6 bases). Germline-derived CDR1 and CDR2 are SNHLY and FYNNEI. The CDR3 contains 14 residues. The V and J ends lost 6 bases and 3 bases respectively, with 12 bases between them. Drawing the rest from reference TRBV2 and TRBJ1-5, the complete variable domain is EPEVTQTPSHQVTQMGQEVILRCVPISNHLYFYWYRQILGQKVEFLVSFYNNEISEKSEIFDDQFSVERPDGSNFTLKIRSTKLEDSAMYFCASRFTGLNQPQHFGDGTRLSIL.

The V and J genes are TRBV7-9 and TRBJ2-5, with 9 bases lining up with TRBD1. CDR3 length equals 12 residues. CDR1 and CDR2 from the germline V gene are SEHNR and FQNEAQ (reference sequence). V lost 3 bases to trimming and J lost 10 bases; unmatched junction nucleotides: 3. In DNA form, the CDR3 reads TGTGCCAGCAGCTTCGGGACAGGGAGCCAGTACTTC. This sequence encodes CASSFGTGSQYF.

This clone was counted once. Other nucleotide sequences from this sample produce the same CDR3. CDR3 sequence reads: CASSPPGADTQYF. The DNA for the CDR3 is TGTGCCAGCAGTCCACCGGGGGCAGATACGCAGTATTTT. The chain uses TRBV6-5 and TRBJ2-3; a weak D match, TRBD2 (6 bases). CDR3 length: 13 amino acids. The germline V gene has CDR1 MNHEY and CDR2 SVGAGI. V shed 5 bases and J shed 4 bases, with 10 bases lying between them.

This chain uses TRBV27 with TRBJ1-2, with D possibly matching TRBD1 (6 bases). V was cut by 0 bases and J by 5 bases, with 7 bases left in between. The CDR3 extends over 13 amino acids. From germline, CDR1 is MNHEY and CDR2 SMNVEV (reference sequence). CDR3 coding DNA: TGTGCCAGCAGTTTATCAGGGGGATATGGCTACACCTTC. It is translated as CASSLSGGYGYTF.

Only a few counts were recorded for this clone. The chain is built from TRBV19 and TRBJ1-2; 10 positions agree with TRBD1. Germline CDR1 and CDR2: LNHDA and SQIVND (reference sequence). Trimming at V came to 6 bases and at J to 7 bases, leaving 5 bases not matched to a gene. The CDR3 extends over 13 amino acids. The CDR3 DNA reads TGTGCCAGTAGCCCGGGACAGGGGCTTGGCTACACCTTC. This gives the protein CASSPGQGLGYTF.

V usage is TRBV7-6 and J usage is TRBJ2-1; no reliable D call. The CDR3 spans 13 residues. V lost 4 bases and J 6 bases, leaving 10 bases between the germline ends. Germline assignment: CDR1 SGHVS and CDR2 FNYEAQ. For the CDR3, the DNA is TGTGCCAGCAGCTCCTACCCTTTCAATGAGCAGTTCTTC. It specifies CASSSYPFNEQFF.

A single count supports this clone. This sequence joins TRBV15 and TRBJ1-5; D not resolved. CDR1 is LNHNV and CDR2 is YYDKDF in the germline V gene (reference sequence). The CDR3 extends over 16 amino acids. Trimming cost V 1 base and J 2 bases, with 12 bases left between them. The CDR3 sequence is CATSRGHGPGNQPQHF. CDR3 nucleotides: TGTGCCACCAGCAGAGGCCATGGGCCGGGCAATCAGCCCCAGCATTTT.

The V call is TRBV6-1, the J call TRBJ1-1; no firm D call. The length of the CDR3 is 14 residues. V was trimmed by 3 bases and J by 1 base, leaving 9 bases between them. Germline CDR1 is MNHNS and CDR2 is SASEGT. The CDR3 region is CASSEWEGNTEAFF. The CDR3 DNA sequence: TGTGCCAGCAGTGAGTGGGAGGGGAACACTGAAGCTTTCTTT.

The genes are TRBV10-1 and TRBJ2-5, with D unresolved. The length of the CDR3 is 12 residues. Deletions cut 5 bases from V and 7 bases from J, with 11 bases between. Germline V gene lookup returns CDR1 WNHNN and CDR2 SYGVQD (reference sequence). CDR3 sequence: CASSRSYGTQYF. CDR3 bases: TGCGCCAGCAGTCGTTCCTATGGGACCCAGTACTTC.

The chain employs TRBV5-1 and TRBJ2-7; 7 positions match TRBD1. Germline values: CDR1 SGHRS, CDR2 YFSETQ. Losses at the gene ends were 3 bases for V and 4 bases for J; bases not matched to a gene: 7. This CDR3 is 14 amino acids long. The CDR3 reads CASSYTGTEYEQYF. CDR3 nucleotide sequence: TGCGCCAGCAGCTATACCGGGACAGAATACGAGCAGTACTTC. The full variable domain, rest sourced from reference TRBV5-1 and TRBJ2-7, is KAGVTQTPRYLIKTRGQQVTLSCSPISGHRSVSWYQQTPGQGLQFLFEYFSETQRNKGNFPGRFSGRQFSNSRSEMNVSTLELGDSALYLCASSYTGTEYEQYFGPGTRLTVT.

The V gene is TRBV6-5, the J gene TRBJ1-6; D gene ambiguous. CDR3 length equals 13 residues. Germline V CDR1 and CDR2: MNHEY, SVGAGI. Trimming stripped 0 bases from V and 9 bases from J, with 6 bases between. This chain's CDR3 is CASSYSLPSPLHF. The CDR3 nucleotides read TGTGCCAGCAGTTACTCGCTACCTTCACCCCTCCACTTT.

The V gene is TRBV5-1, the J gene TRBJ2-1, with 8 bases that match TRBD2. Germline V gene data show CDR1 as SGHRS and CDR2 as YFSETQ. CDR3 size: 16 residues. V gave up 4 bases and J gave up 3 bases; unmatched junction bases: 9. In DNA, the CDR3 is TGCGCCAGCAGCGAGGGTTCTGCGGGGGGCTACAATGAGCAGTTCTTC. Protein: CASSEGSAGGYNEQFF.

This chain joins TRBV5-4 and TRBJ2-4, with a tentative D call TRBD2 (6 bases). The V end was cut by 4 bases, the J end by 7 bases, with 21 bases between. This CDR3 is built from 16 residues. The germline CDR1 and CDR2 sequences are SGHNT and YYREEE (reference sequence). The CDR3 reads CASSLGEAGGRNIQYF. Written as DNA, the CDR3 is TGTGCCAGCAGCCTCGGGGAAGCGGGTGGTAGGAACATTCAGTACTTC.

The rearrangement joins TRBV3-1 (or the pseudogene TRBV3-2) to TRBJ2-1; 7 positions match TRBD2. Trimming took 1 base from V and 3 from J; bases not matched to a gene: 0. Germline V gives CDR1 LGHDT, CDR2 YNNKEL (reference sequence). The CDR3 sequence is 14 residues long. The CDR3 nucleotides read TGTGCCAGCAGCCAAGTAGCGGGCTACAATGAGCAGTTCTTC. Amino acids: CASSQVAGYNEQFF.